These T cell receptor beta chains were read from a single sample in a study of blood T cells in healthy people across ages. From the 5' RACE reads, TCRdb called clonotypes with MiXCR, one entry per CDR3 protein. In the table there are 1.5 million to 2 million distinct CDR3 sequences, roughly 32% of which are singletons. Sequenced input: blood. These receptors were taken from a woman in her 30s in good health. The CDR3 runs from the conserved cysteine through the conserved F or W. A D gene is named only where the DNA matches it firmly. Clone size appears in some rows only: once, few, many, or a class for an expanded clone.

>TRBD2|TRBV28|TRBJ2-5|.
CASSRGVRAETQYF
TGTGCCAGCAGTCGGGGGGTCAGGGCGGAGACCCAGTACTTC
>TRBD2|TRBV20-1|TRBJ2-7|.
CSADSRDYSYEQYF
TGCAGTGCAGACAGCCGGGACTACTCCTACGAGCAGTACTTC
>.|TRBV5-5|TRBJ2-5|.
CASSFPMQETQYF
TGTGCCAGCAGCTTTCCGATGCAAGAGACCCAGTACTTC
>TRBD2|TRBV12-3/TRBV12-4|TRBJ2-4|once
CASSSEKREGLPKSIQYF
TGTGCCAGCAGTTCTGAGAAGCGGGAGGGCCTACCCAAAAGCATTCAGTACTTC
>.|TRBV6-2/TRBV6-3|TRBJ1-2|few
CASSYIPHYGYTF
TGTGCCAGCAGTTACATTCCCCACTATGGCTACACCTTC
>TRBD2|TRBV12-3/TRBV12-4|TRBJ2-3|.
CASSKGLAGGGDTQYF
TGTGCCAGCAGTAAGGGACTAGCGGGAGGTGGAGATACGCAGTATTTT
>TRBD2|TRBV7-9|TRBJ2-1|.
CASSPLAELYNEQFF
TGTGCCAGCAGCCCGCTAGCGGAGCTCTACAATGAGCAGTTCTTC
>.|TRBV5-1|TRBJ2-3|.
CASSLFQTRGTDTQYF
TGCGCCAGCAGCTTGTTCCAGACTAGAGGGACAGATACGCAGTATTTT
>TRBD2|TRBV5-1|TRBJ2-1|.
CASTKLAGGYNEQFF
TGCGCCAGCACCAAACTAGCGGGAGGGTACAATGAGCAGTTCTTC
>TRBD1|TRBV6-6|TRBJ1-1|.
CASRAPGQGNTEAFF
TGTGCCAGCAGGGCCCCGGGACAGGGGAACACTGAAGCTTTCTTT
>TRBD1|TRBV30|TRBJ2-7|.
CAWRNTGVWDEQYF
TGTGCCTGGAGGAACACAGGGGTATGGGACGAGCAGTACTTC
>TRBD1|TRBV20-1|TRBJ2-7|.
CSAVTGTATYEQYF
TGCAGTGCCGTTACCGGGACAGCCACCTACGAGCAGTACTTC
>.|TRBV5-1|TRBJ2-1|.
CASSGGSTLEQFF
TGCGCCAGCAGCGGGGGGTCGACTTTGGAGCAGTTCTTC
>.|TRBV15|TRBJ2-4|few
CATRLLDAGGIIQYF
TGTGCCACCAGATTACTGGACGCCGGGGGTATCATTCAGTACTTC
>.|TRBV4-1|TRBJ2-7|.
CASSQRDGAPLPYEQYF
TGCGCCAGCAGCCAACGGGATGGGGCTCCGCTCCCCTACGAGCAGTACTTC
>TRBD1|TRBV7-9|TRBJ1-1|.
CASSPTGVLWAFF
TGTGCCAGCAGCCCAACAGGGGTTTTGTGGGCTTTCTTT
>.|TRBV18|TRBJ1-5|few
CASSQGHGDNQPQHF
TGTGCCAGCTCCCAAGGTCATGGTGACAATCAGCCCCAGCATTTT
>TRBD1|TRBV28|TRBJ2-7|.
CASSAWDRGVGEQYF
TGTGCCAGCAGTGCCTGGGACAGGGGGGTGGGTGAGCAGTACTTC
>.|TRBV7-9|TRBJ2-5|.
CASSLTGYNQETQYF
TGTGCCAGCAGCTTAACAGGGTACAATCAAGAGACCCAGTACTTC
>.|TRBV7-2|TRBJ1-1|.
CASSLLGGMTEAFF
TGTGCCAGCAGCTTATTAGGGGGAATGACTGAAGCTTTCTTT
>.|TRBV27|TRBJ2-7|.
CASSFHPRRTSDEQYF
TGTGCCAGCAGTTTCCACCCCCGTCGGACCTCGGACGAGCAGTACTTC
>.|TRBV4-1|TRBJ2-5|.
CASSQEGGGNWETQYF
TGCGCCAGCAGCCAAGAGGGGGGGGGCAATTGGGAGACCCAGTACTTC
>TRBD2|TRBV29-1|TRBJ2-1|many
CSGLAGNNEQFF
TGCAGCGGACTAGCGGGAAACAATGAGCAGTTCTTC
>.|TRBV4-1|TRBJ1-5|few
CASSQDEGIWNQPQHF
TGCGCCAGCAGCCAAGACGAGGGAATTTGGAATCAGCCCCAGCATTTT
>.|TRBV15|TRBJ1-5|.
CATSNQRGARGNQPQHF
TGTGCCACCAGCAACCAACGAGGGGCTAGGGGCAATCAGCCCCAGCATTTT
>.|TRBV7-9|TRBJ2-3|.
CASSLVKPRTADTQYF
TGTGCCAGCAGCTTAGTTAAACCCCGCACAGCAGATACGCAGTATTTT
>.|TRBV9|TRBJ2-3|few
CASSVADSDTQYF
TGTGCCAGCAGCGTAGCCGACTCAGATACGCAGTATTTT
>TRBD1|TRBV4-1|TRBJ2-7|.
CASSPGQGGNELYF
TGCGCCAGCAGCCCAGGACAGGGTGGAAACGAGCTGTACTTC
>.|TRBV19|TRBJ1-5|.
CASTRGGAGNQPQHF
TGTGCCAGTACCCGCGGGGGGGCGGGCAATCAGCCCCAGCATTTT
>.|TRBV9|TRBJ1-1|many
CASSGQTGRKAEAFF
TGTGCCAGCAGCGGGCAGACAGGACGGAAGGCTGAAGCTTTCTTT
>.|TRBV12-5|TRBJ1-2|.
CASALSGGLGDGYTF
TGTGCTAGTGCCCTGTCGGGGGGCTTAGGTGATGGCTACACCTTC